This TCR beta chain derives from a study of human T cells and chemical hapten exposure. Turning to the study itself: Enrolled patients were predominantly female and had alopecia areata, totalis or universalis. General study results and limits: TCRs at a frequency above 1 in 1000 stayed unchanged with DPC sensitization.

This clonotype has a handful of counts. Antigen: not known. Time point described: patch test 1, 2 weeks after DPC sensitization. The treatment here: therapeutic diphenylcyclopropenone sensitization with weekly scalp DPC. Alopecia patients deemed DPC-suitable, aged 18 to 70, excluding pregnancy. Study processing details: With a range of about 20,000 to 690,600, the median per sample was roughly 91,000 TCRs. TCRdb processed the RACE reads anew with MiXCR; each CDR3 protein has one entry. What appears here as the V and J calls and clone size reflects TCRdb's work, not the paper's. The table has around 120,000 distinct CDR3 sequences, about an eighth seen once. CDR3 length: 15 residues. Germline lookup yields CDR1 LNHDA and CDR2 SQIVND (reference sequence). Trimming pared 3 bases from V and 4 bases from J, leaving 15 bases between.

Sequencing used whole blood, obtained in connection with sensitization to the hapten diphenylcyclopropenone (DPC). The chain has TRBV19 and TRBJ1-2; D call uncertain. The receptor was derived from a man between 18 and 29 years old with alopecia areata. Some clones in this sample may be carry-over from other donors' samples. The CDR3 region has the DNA TGTGCCAGTAGTATCCCGGGGTCTTTCGGCTATGGCTACACCTTC. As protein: CASSIPGSFGYGYTF.